This entry describes one T cell receptor beta chain. The CDR3 totals 16 residues. Trimming took 3 bases from V and 4 from J; bases not matched to a gene: 9. From germline, CDR1 is ENHRY and CDR2 SYGVKD. This entry belongs to a study of blood T cell repertoires in COVID-19. Study-wide context: Samples of COVID-19 (acute and convalescent) were obtained from the United States, Italy and Spain. The cDNA or gDNA used as material had been derived from T cells, B-cell-depleted T cells, or PBMCs.

Methods used by the authors: Cell counts per sample came from amplifying reference gene primers. The table came from immunoSEQ multiplex PCR; TCRdb's copy has only in-frame clones and leaves some out. V and J calls and clone size are those listed in that table; D and trimming were worked out from the DNA. The sample has about 180,000 clones, more than 85% seen once. The sample comprised peripheral blood. The chain links TRBV10-3 to TRBJ1-2; 9 nucleotides align to TRBD1. This TCR was sampled from a woman aged 30 to 39 with active or convalescent COVID-19. CDR3 region: CAISDTTGGDGYGYTF. CDR3 in DNA: TGTGCCATCAGTGACACCACAGGGGGCGACGGCTATGGCTACACCTTC.